A selection of T cell receptor beta chains follows, all from one sample in a study of long-term antiretroviral therapy in people with HIV. TCRdb keeps only in-frame clones here, not all; method: immunoSEQ multiplex PCR. The sample carries approximately 35,000 clones, just under 95% recorded once. The source was unsorted PBMCs, collected 4.1 years after starting antiretroviral therapy. The receptors shown here come from a woman in her forties or fifties with HIV. The conserved cysteine and the conserved F or W are not part of the CDR3 here. The size field is filled for only some rows; it gives once, few, many or a size class.

TRBV21-1	11	.	TRBJ2-7	ASSKRGSYEQY
TRBV16	11	.	TRBJ1-1	ASSRGGNTEAF
TRBV7-2	9	.	TRBJ2-1	ASSLAGAGF
TRBV5-4	13	.	TRBJ2-1	ASSFRGETYNEQF
TRBV27	13	once	TRBJ1-1	ASSFGGLGNTEAF
TRBV7-2	13	.	TRBJ2-3	ASSLVAGRPDTQY
TRBV4-1	12	.	TRBJ1-1	ASSPGGAVTEAF
TRBV7-2	13	.	TRBJ1-2	ASSYNRGDNYGYT
TRBV7-2	16	.	TRBJ1-2	ASSSPGQGVRIGYGYT
TRBV6-5	10	.	TRBJ1-2	ASSPTGYGYT
TRBV6-5	12	.	TRBJ1-4	ASSNSGGSEKLF
TRBV5-4	17	.	TRBJ2-3	ASSLGPGQGAGGTDTQY
TRBV11-3	16	.	TRBJ1-1	ASSAPRTFWLQNTEAF
TRBV14	14	.	TRBJ2-5	ASSSRQTGRRETQY
TRBV30	12	.	TRBJ1-2	AWSRGGTVGGYT
TRBV7-9	12	.	TRBJ2-2	ASSERTNTGELF
TRBV19	15	.	TRBJ1-1	ASSMEVIQGANTEAF
TRBV2	9	.	TRBJ2-2	ASSVYGELF
TRBV5-4	13	.	TRBJ1-2	ASSPWTGANYGYT
TRBV10-3	10	.	TRBJ2-3	AISVAGDTQY
TRBV2	13	.	TRBJ2-3	ASNPVSGGGDTQY
TRBV18	14	.	TRBJ1-2	ASSPDTGGAFGGYT
TRBV4-2	15	.	TRBJ2-7	ASSRTSGGAAHYEQY
TRBV11-3	18	.	TRBJ2-7	ASSLDRSGDRGACRYEQY
TRBV9	14	.	TRBJ2-3	ASSVDPGYSTDTQY